The present T cell receptor beta chain was sequenced within a study of human versus mouse CDR3 diversity and MHC coevolution. Overall study findings and caveats: iCHAO1 estimated the human TCR beta repertoire at some 1.6 million clonotypes. Clonal inequality was lowest in most of the three human donors. Compared with mice, human CDR3s carried more deletions and insertions on average.

Cells were CD45RO-negative CD62L-positive naive CD4 T cells sorted from PBMCs. The repertoire was sequenced with immunoSEQ multiplex PCR; TCRdb's copy has only in-frame clones and lacks some. The table records tens of thousands of clones, around 93% of them present only once. This CDR3 has 15 residues. Germline-derived CDR1 and CDR2 are SGHTA and FQGTGA. V lost 0 bases and J lost 4, with 13 bases in between. Notes on this clone: Its antigen is unidentified.

The clonotype was recovered from a person aged 30 to 70 in good health. The chain recombines TRBV7-3 with TRBJ2-7; a weak D match, TRBD1 (6 bases). The specimen was naive CD4+ T cells from blood. Regarding subset: CD45RO-negative CD62L-positive naive CD4 T cells. In nucleotides, the CDR3 is TGTGCCAGCAGCTTAACGGGACACAGATCTTACGAGCAGTACTTC. It is translated as CASSLTGHRSYEQYF. The whole variable domain, filled in from reference TRBV7-3 and TRBJ2-7, reads GAGVSQTPSNKVTEKGKYVELRCDPISGHTALYWYRQSLGQGPEFLIYFQGTGAADDSGLPNDRFFAVRPEGSVSTLKIQRTERGDSAVYLCASSLTGHRSYEQYFGPGTRLTVT.